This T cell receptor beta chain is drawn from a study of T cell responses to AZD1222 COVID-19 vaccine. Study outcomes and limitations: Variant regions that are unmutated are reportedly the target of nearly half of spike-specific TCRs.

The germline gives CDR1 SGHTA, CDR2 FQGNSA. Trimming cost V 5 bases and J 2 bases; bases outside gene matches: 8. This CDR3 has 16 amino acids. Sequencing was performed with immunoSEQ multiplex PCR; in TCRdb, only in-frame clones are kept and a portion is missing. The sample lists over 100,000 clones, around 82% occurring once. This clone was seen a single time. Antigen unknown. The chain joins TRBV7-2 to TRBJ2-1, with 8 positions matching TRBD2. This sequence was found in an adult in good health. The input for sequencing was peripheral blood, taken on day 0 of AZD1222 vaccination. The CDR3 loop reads CASSLYSRGAYNEQFF. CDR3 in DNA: TGTGCCAGCAGCCTATATTCGCGGGGGGCCTACAATGAGCAGTTCTTC.